This is a list of T cell receptor beta chains from one sample in a study of OX40 agonist ivuxolimab in advanced cancers. Sequencing used immunoSEQ multiplex PCR; TCRdb keeps in-frame clones, though not all of them. This sample carries 60,000 to 65,000 clones, around 90% of them seen once, and the ten largest clones take approximately 0.44%. This specimen consisted of CD4+ or CD8+ T cells sorted from blood, obtained in a trial of the OX40 agonist ivuxolimab. The receptors derive from an adult with an advanced solid tumor such as melanoma, head and neck, liver or kidney cancer. Each CDR3 is given with its conserved first and last residue. The order of the fields is D gene, J gene, V gene, clone size, CDR3 protein, CDR3 DNA. The D gene is left open where the match is weak. Clone size is not always given. Where it is, it says once, few, many or a class for expanded clones.

D gene: .
J gene: TRBJ2-7
V gene: TRBV7-2
clone size: once
CDR3 protein: CASSRRGGGPSSYEQYF
CDR3 DNA: TGTGCCAGCAGCCGCAGAGGTGGGGGCCCGAGCTCCTACGAGCAGTACTTC

D gene: TRBD2
J gene: TRBJ2-5
V gene: TRBV7-6
clone size: .
CDR3 protein: CASRQSGLAIETQYF
CDR3 DNA: TGTGCCAGCAGACAGTCGGGACTAGCGATAGAGACCCAGTACTTC

D gene: TRBD2
J gene: TRBJ2-5
V gene: TRBV19
clone size: few
CDR3 protein: CASSFRSSGRARETQYF
CDR3 DNA: TGTGCCAGTAGTTTCCGCTCTAGCGGGAGGGCCAGGGAGACCCAGTACTTC

D gene: TRBD2
J gene: TRBJ2-7
V gene: TRBV7-9
clone size: once
CDR3 protein: CASSTSGLAGETYEQYF
CDR3 DNA: TGTGCCAGCAGCACAAGCGGACTAGCGGGAGAAACCTACGAGCAGTACTTC

D gene: .
J gene: TRBJ2-3
V gene: TRBV6-5
clone size: .
CDR3 protein: CASRESAGTDTQYF
CDR3 DNA: TGTGCCAGCAGGGAAAGTGCAGGTACAGATACGCAGTATTTT

D gene: TRBD2
J gene: TRBJ2-4
V gene: TRBV19
clone size: once
CDR3 protein: CASSTREAKNIQYF
CDR3 DNA: TGTGCCAGTAGTACGCGGGAGGCCAAAAACATTCAGTACTTC

D gene: TRBD2
J gene: TRBJ2-3
V gene: TRBV5-1
clone size: .
CDR3 protein: CASRLADRGDTQYF
CDR3 DNA: TGCGCCAGCAGACTAGCGGACCGGGGGGATACGCAGTATTTT

D gene: TRBD1
J gene: TRBJ1-5
V gene: TRBV11-2
clone size: .
CDR3 protein: CASSLTGTGFQPQHF
CDR3 DNA: TGTGCCAGCAGCTTAACCGGGACAGGGTTTCAGCCCCAGCATTTT

D gene: .
J gene: TRBJ2-2
V gene: TRBV18
clone size: .
CDR3 protein: CASSRETRVNTGELFF
CDR3 DNA: TGTGCCAGCTCACGGGAGACTAGAGTTAACACCGGGGAGCTGTTTTTT

D gene: TRBD1
J gene: TRBJ1-2
V gene: TRBV18
clone size: few
CDR3 protein: CASSPGNRGHNTF
CDR3 DNA: TGTGCCAGCTCACCAGGAAACAGGGGACACAACACCTTC

D gene: TRBD1
J gene: TRBJ2-5
V gene: TRBV5-1
clone size: .
CDR3 protein: CASSPGGRETQYF
CDR3 DNA: TGCGCCAGCAGCCCAGGGGGAAGAGAGACCCAGTACTTC

D gene: TRBD2
J gene: TRBJ2-5
V gene: TRBV5-4
clone size: .
CDR3 protein: CASSLELAGATKTQYF
CDR3 DNA: TGTGCCAGCAGCTTGGAACTAGCGGGAGCCACAAAGACCCAGTACTTC

D gene: TRBD2
J gene: TRBJ2-1
V gene: TRBV11-2
clone size: .
CDR3 protein: CASSLESASGRALPYNEQFF
CDR3 DNA: TGTGCCAGCAGCTTAGAGTCGGCTAGCGGGAGGGCCCTACCTTACAATGAGCAGTTCTTC

D gene: .
J gene: TRBJ1-4
V gene: TRBV7-2
clone size: once
CDR3 protein: CASSLGFGARSHEKLFF
CDR3 DNA: TGTGCCAGCAGCTTAGGTTTTGGGGCTCGGTCCCATGAAAAACTGTTTTTT

D gene: .
J gene: TRBJ1-5
V gene: TRBV15
clone size: .
CDR3 protein: CATSSGRSNQPQHF
CDR3 DNA: TGTGCCACCAGCTCGGGACGGAGCAATCAGCCCCAGCATTTT

D gene: .
J gene: TRBJ1-5
V gene: TRBV5-4
clone size: .
CDR3 protein: CASSSENQPQHF
CDR3 DNA: TGTGCCAGCAGCTCGGAGAATCAGCCCCAGCATTTT

D gene: TRBD2
J gene: TRBJ2-1
V gene: TRBV29-1
clone size: .
CDR3 protein: CSVGGLAGMLYYNEQFF
CDR3 DNA: TGCAGCGTGGGGGGACTAGCGGGGATGTTGTACTACAATGAGCAGTTCTTC

D gene: TRBD1
J gene: TRBJ2-5
V gene: TRBV27
clone size: .
CDR3 protein: CASSSPGTGEETQYF
CDR3 DNA: TGTGCCAGCAGTTCCCCCGGGACAGGGGAAGAGACCCAGTACTTC

D gene: .
J gene: TRBJ1-2
V gene: TRBV28
clone size: .
CDR3 protein: CASSLYRQSYGYTF
CDR3 DNA: TGTGCCAGCAGTTTATATCGACAGAGCTATGGCTACACCTTC

D gene: .
J gene: TRBJ1-1
V gene: TRBV6-5
clone size: .
CDR3 protein: CASYAQENTEAFF
CDR3 DNA: TGTGCCAGCTATGCTCAGGAGAACACTGAAGCTTTCTTT

D gene: .
J gene: TRBJ2-7
V gene: TRBV10-3
clone size: .
CDR3 protein: CAANRGGSYEQYF
CDR3 DNA: TGTGCCGCGAACAGGGGGGGCTCCTACGAGCAGTACTTC

D gene: TRBD2
J gene: TRBJ2-4
V gene: TRBV6-6
clone size: .
CDR3 protein: CASSLGGLDKNIQYF
CDR3 DNA: TGTGCCAGCAGCCTGGGGGGGTTGGACAAAAACATTCAGTACTTC

D gene: .
J gene: TRBJ1-2
V gene: TRBV19
clone size: .
CDR3 protein: CASSPDGIVSRANYGYTF
CDR3 DNA: TGTGCCAGTTCCCCCGACGGGATTGTGTCCCGAGCTAACTATGGCTACACCTTC

D gene: TRBD2
J gene: TRBJ2-1
V gene: TRBV19
clone size: .
CDR3 protein: CASSTTSGGPGSYNEQFF
CDR3 DNA: TGTGCCAGTAGTACGACTAGCGGGGGCCCCGGCTCCTACAATGAGCAGTTCTTC

D gene: TRBD1
J gene: TRBJ2-7
V gene: TRBV7-2
clone size: .
CDR3 protein: CASSRDRGREEQYF
CDR3 DNA: TGTGCCAGCAGTCGGGACAGGGGGCGGGAAGAGCAGTACTTC

D gene: TRBD1
J gene: TRBJ1-1
V gene: TRBV9
clone size: .
CDR3 protein: CASSVGQGPNTEAFF
CDR3 DNA: TGTGCCAGCAGCGTAGGACAGGGGCCGAACACTGAAGCTTTCTTT

D gene: .
J gene: TRBJ1-2
V gene: TRBV5-1
clone size: .
CDR3 protein: CASSFLGYDGYTF
CDR3 DNA: TGCGCCAGCAGCTTTTTAGGGTACGACGGCTACACCTTC

D gene: .
J gene: TRBJ1-1
V gene: TRBV7-9
clone size: .
CDR3 protein: CASSQSVNTEAFF
CDR3 DNA: TGTGCCAGCAGCCAAAGTGTGAACACTGAAGCTTTCTTT

D gene: .
J gene: TRBJ1-1
V gene: TRBV7-2
clone size: .
CDR3 protein: CASSATMQRGTEAFF
CDR3 DNA: TGTGCCAGCAGCGCCACCATGCAGCGGGGCACTGAAGCTTTCTTT

D gene: .
J gene: TRBJ2-7
V gene: TRBV7-9
clone size: .
CDR3 protein: CASSSPWVTNEQYF
CDR3 DNA: TGTGCCAGCAGCTCCCCATGGGTCACGAACGAGCAGTACTTC

D gene: .
J gene: TRBJ1-5
V gene: TRBV2
clone size: .
CDR3 protein: CASSEFQGNQPQHF
CDR3 DNA: TGTGCCAGCAGTGAGTTCCAGGGCAATCAGCCCCAGCATTTT

D gene: .
J gene: TRBJ2-5
V gene: TRBV13
clone size: .
CDR3 protein: CASSLQQGGETQYF
CDR3 DNA: TGTGCCAGCAGCTTACAACAGGGCGGTGAGACCCAGTACTTC

D gene: TRBD1
J gene: TRBJ1-2
V gene: TRBV30
clone size: .
CDR3 protein: CAWRMTGGVYGYTF
CDR3 DNA: TGTGCCTGGAGGATGACAGGGGGCGTCTATGGCTACACCTTC

D gene: .
J gene: TRBJ2-7
V gene: TRBV2
clone size: few
CDR3 protein: CASSGLVYEQYF
CDR3 DNA: TGTGCCAGCAGTGGACTAGTCTACGAGCAGTACTTC

D gene: .
J gene: TRBJ2-1
V gene: TRBV5-1
clone size: .
CDR3 protein: CASSYGRSNEQFF
CDR3 DNA: TGCGCCAGCAGCTACGGACGGTCCAATGAGCAGTTCTTC

D gene: .
J gene: TRBJ2-3
V gene: TRBV11-3
clone size: .
CDR3 protein: CASQPGTLLHDTQYF
CDR3 DNA: TGTGCCAGCCAACCCGGGACCCTACTCCACGATACGCAGTATTTT

D gene: .
J gene: TRBJ2-1
V gene: TRBV19
clone size: .
CDR3 protein: CASSLLSGNEQFF
CDR3 DNA: TGTGCCAGTAGTCTTCTCTCAGGAAATGAGCAGTTCTTC